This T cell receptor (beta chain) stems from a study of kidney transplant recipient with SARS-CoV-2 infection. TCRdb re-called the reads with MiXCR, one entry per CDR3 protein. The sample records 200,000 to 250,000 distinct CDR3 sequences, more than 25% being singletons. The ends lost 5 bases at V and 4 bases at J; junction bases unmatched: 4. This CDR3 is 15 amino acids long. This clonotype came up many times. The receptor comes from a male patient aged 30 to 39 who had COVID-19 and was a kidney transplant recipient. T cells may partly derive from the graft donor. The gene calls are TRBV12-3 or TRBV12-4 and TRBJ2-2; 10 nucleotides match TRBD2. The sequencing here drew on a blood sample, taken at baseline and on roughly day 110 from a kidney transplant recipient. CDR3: CASSSGGASTGELFF. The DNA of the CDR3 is TGTGCCAGCAGTAGCGGGGGGGCCTCCACCGGGGAGCTGTTTTTT.